This T cell receptor (beta chain) derives from a study of blood T cell repertoires in COVID-19. Donors were grouped by their self-reported clinical history. Participants classified as exposed had met a COVID-19 case within 2 weeks before study entry. V lost 4 bases and J lost 5, with 4 bases in between. CDR1 SGHNT and CDR2 YENEEA come from the germline V gene. The CDR3 contains 11 residues. Only in-frame clones appear in the TCRdb table, and some are missing; sequencing was by immunoSEQ multiplex PCR. The top ten clones hold 1.9% of a sample with fewer than 350,000 clones, 85% of them seen once. The chain carries TRBV11-3 and TRBJ2-3; no reliable D call. The sequence derives from a woman under 40 who had been exposed to COVID-19. The sample taken for sequencing was PBMCs or T cells enriched from blood (not recorded which). The CDR3 DNA is TGTGCCAGCAGCTATAGAGATACGCAGTATTTT. This codes for CASSYRDTQYF.